These 10 T cell receptor beta chains originate from one sample sequenced in a study of T cell responses to AZD1222 COVID-19 vaccine. Sequenced by immunoSEQ multiplex PCR; TCRdb stores in-frame clones only, minus some. Of around 150,000 clones detected, more than 80% appear once; the ten largest clones hold approximately 3%. This material consisted of peripheral blood, taken 28 days after the second AZD1222 dose. These receptors were taken from an adult who received the AZD1222 COVID-19 vaccine.

V is TRBV28 and J is TRBJ1-1; no clear D gene. Germline CDR1 and CDR2: MDHEN and SYDVKM. This CDR3 contains 15 residues. V gave up 4 bases and J gave up 4 bases, with 16 bases separating them. CDR3 coding DNA: TGTGCCAGCAGTTCGCTCTTAGGGAAGCGCACTGAAGCTTTCTTT. Translating it yields CASSSLLGKRTEAFF.

The chain couples TRBV11-2 to TRBJ2-5; 10 bases match TRBD2. Losses at the gene ends were 1 base for V and 4 bases for J; bases not matched to a gene: 6. Germline V gene data show CDR1 as SGHAT and CDR2 as FQNNGV. CDR3 length equals 16 residues. The CDR3 sequence is CASSLGTSGISETQYF. CDR3 bases: TGTGCCAGCAGCTTAGGAACTAGCGGGATTTCAGAGACCCAGTACTTC.

This chain connects TRBV11-3 to TRBJ2-2; D is perhaps TRBD1 or TRBD2 (5 bases each). This CDR3 comprises 14 residues. Germline V lookup: CDR1 SGHNT, CDR2 YENEEA. V lost 2 bases to trimming and J lost 5 bases, with 9 bases between them. The CDR3 reads CASSLMWGTGELFF. The CDR3 nucleotides read TGTGCCAGCAGCTTAATGTGGGGGACCGGGGAGCTGTTTTTT. The full variable domain, rest sourced from reference TRBV11-3 and TRBJ2-2, is EAGVVQSPRYKIIEKKQPVAFWCNPISGHNTLYWYLQNLGQGPELLIRYENEEAVDDSQLPKDRFSAERLKGVDSTLKIQPAELGDSAVYLCASSLMWGTGELFFGEGSRLTVL.

The chain couples TRBV28 to TRBJ1-2; 10 bases align to TRBD1. V gave up 10 bases and J gave up 7 bases; unmatched junction bases: 9. CDR3 length equals 13 residues. Germline CDR1 reads MDHEN; CDR2 reads SYDVKM. CDR3 region: CATYRQGALGYTF. Here the CDR3 DNA reads TGTGCCACCTATCGACAGGGGGCTCTTGGCTACACCTTC.

The V call is TRBV10-3, the J call TRBJ2-3; no definite D call. Germline-derived CDR1 and CDR2 are ENHRY and SYGVKD. This CDR3 region has 13 residues. V was cut by 0 bases and J by 3 bases, with 4 bases left in between. The CDR3 loop reads CAISESWTDTQYF. The DNA of the CDR3 is TGTGCCATCAGTGAGTCATGGACAGATACGCAGTATTTT.

This sequence joins TRBV6-5 and TRBJ1-3; D ambiguous. This CDR3 contains 14 residues. The V end lost 5 bases, the J end lost 0 bases, and 8 bases lay between the germline ends. CDR1 and CDR2 (germline): MNHEY, SVGAGI. The CDR3 protein is CASSLGVSGNTIYF. As DNA, the CDR3 is TGTGCCAGCAGTCTGGGCGTCTCTGGAAACACCATATATTTT.

The chain carries TRBV30 and TRBJ1-6; TRBD1 aligns across 9 bases. The J segment lost 7 bases and the V segment lost 2 bases, leaving 6 bases of the junction unmatched. This CDR3 comprises 15 residues. Germline V lookup: CDR1 GTSNPN, CDR2 SVGIG (reference sequence). CDR3: CAWSIPDRGNSPLHF. The CDR3 DNA reads as TGTGCCTGGAGTATTCCGGACAGGGGCAATTCACCCCTCCACTTT. Full variable domain (remainder filled in from reference TRBV30 and TRBJ1-6): SQTIHQWPATLVQPVGSPLSLECTVEGTSNPNLYWYRQAAGRGLQLLFYSVGIGQISSEVPQNLSASRPQDRQFILSSKKLLLSDSGFYLCAWSIPDRGNSPLHFGNGTRLTVT.

The CDR3: CASSQDTGTLNTEAFF. The DNA of the CDR3 is TGTGCCAGCAGCCAAGATACGGGGACGCTGAACACTGAAGCTTTCTTT. The V and J genes are TRBV4-2 and TRBJ1-1; TRBD1 might be the D (5 bases). The length of the CDR3 is 16 residues. The V end lost 0 bases, the J end lost 0 bases, and 11 bases lay between the germline ends. CDR1 LGHNA and CDR2 YNFKEQ come from the germline V gene.

This chain connects TRBV5-4 to TRBJ1-1; TRBD1 agrees at 9 bases. Germline CDR1 reads SGHNT; CDR2 reads YYREEE (reference sequence). Losses at the gene ends were 4 bases for V and 7 bases for J; bases not matched to a gene: 8. The CDR3 sequence is 14 residues long. CDR3 sequence: CASSKGQGRVEAFF. The CDR3 DNA reads TGTGCCAGCAGCAAGGGACAGGGTAGAGTTGAAGCTTTCTTT.

The chain combines TRBV11-2 with TRBJ2-2, with TRBD1 matching over 7 bases. Per the germline V gene, CDR1 is SGHAT and CDR2 is FQNNGV. After removal of 3 bases from V and 4 bases from J, the junction contained 5 bases not matched to a gene. The CDR3 spans 15 residues. DNA of the CDR3: TGTGCCAGCAGCTTTCATGAGGGGGCCACCGGGGAGCTGTTTTTT. Protein sequence: CASSFHEGATGELFF. Using reference TRBV11-2 and TRBJ2-2 for the parts outside the CDR3, the full variable domain is EAGVAQSPRYKIIEKRQSVAFWCNPISGHATLYWYQQILGQGPKLLIQFQNNGVVDDSQLPKDRFSAERLKGVDSTLKIQPAKLEDSAVYLCASSFHEGATGELFFGEGSRLTVL.